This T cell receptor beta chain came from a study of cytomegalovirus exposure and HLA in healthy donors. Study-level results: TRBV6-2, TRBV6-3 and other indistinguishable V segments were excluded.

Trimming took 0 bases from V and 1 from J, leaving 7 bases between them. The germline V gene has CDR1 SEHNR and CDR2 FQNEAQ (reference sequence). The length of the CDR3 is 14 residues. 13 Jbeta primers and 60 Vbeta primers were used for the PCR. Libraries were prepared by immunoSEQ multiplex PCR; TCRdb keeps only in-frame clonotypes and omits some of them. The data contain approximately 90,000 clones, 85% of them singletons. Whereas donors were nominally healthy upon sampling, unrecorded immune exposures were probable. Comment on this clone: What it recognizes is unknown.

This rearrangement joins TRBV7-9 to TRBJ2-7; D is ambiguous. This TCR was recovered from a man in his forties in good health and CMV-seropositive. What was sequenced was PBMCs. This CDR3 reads CASSLASRSYEQYF. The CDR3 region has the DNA TGTGCCAGCAGCTTAGCGTCCAGGTCCTACGAGCAGTACTTC.